The clone carrying this T cell receptor beta chain is classed as medium-sized. Its target is unknown. The sample is drawn from a study of T cell repertoires in aging, cancer and after chemotherapy. The study, taken as a whole, reports: Rebound thymic output was suggested by rising median generation probability during chemotherapy in each cancer cohort.

The template was genomic DNA from peripheral blood, not RNA. Rearranged V-D-J TRB sequences were amplified with a mixed TRB-A/B primer pool. TCRdb analysed the multiplex PCR reads with MiXCR anew, one entry per CDR3 protein. The top ten hold approximately 15% of the sample, which has some 2,100 distinct CDR3 sequences, around 28% seen once. The germline CDR1 and CDR2 sequences are SGHDT and YYEEEE. Trimming removed 4 bases at V and 2 bases at J, with 16 bases between. The CDR3 spans 15 residues. This TCR came from a human donor with a solid tumor. The chain is built from TRBV5-6 and TRBJ2-7; D is undetermined. Sequencing input: blood. The CDR3 loop is CASSRTGRSTYEQYF. CDR3 sequence (DNA): TGTGCCAGCAGCCGCACCGGACGATCCACCTACGAGCAGTACTTC.